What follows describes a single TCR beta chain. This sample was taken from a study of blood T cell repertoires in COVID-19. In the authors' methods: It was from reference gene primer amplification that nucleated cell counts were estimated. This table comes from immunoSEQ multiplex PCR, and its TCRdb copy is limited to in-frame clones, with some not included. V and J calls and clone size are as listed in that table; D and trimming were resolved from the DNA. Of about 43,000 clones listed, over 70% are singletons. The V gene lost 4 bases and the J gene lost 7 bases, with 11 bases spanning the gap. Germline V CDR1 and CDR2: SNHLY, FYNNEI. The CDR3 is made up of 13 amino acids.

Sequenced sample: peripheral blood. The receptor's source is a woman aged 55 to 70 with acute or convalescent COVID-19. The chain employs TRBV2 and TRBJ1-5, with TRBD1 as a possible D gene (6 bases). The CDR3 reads CASSGGLGQPQHF. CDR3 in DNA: TGTGCCAGCAGTGGGGGGCTGGGCCAGCCCCAGCATTTT.